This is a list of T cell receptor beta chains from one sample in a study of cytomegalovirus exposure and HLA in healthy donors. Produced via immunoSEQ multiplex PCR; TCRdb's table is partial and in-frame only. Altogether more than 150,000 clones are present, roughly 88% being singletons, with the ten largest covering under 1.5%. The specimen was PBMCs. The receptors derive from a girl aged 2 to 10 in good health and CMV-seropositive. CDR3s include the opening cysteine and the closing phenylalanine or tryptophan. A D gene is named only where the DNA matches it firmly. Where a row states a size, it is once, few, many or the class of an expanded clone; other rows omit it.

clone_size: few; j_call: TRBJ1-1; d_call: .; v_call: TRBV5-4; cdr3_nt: TGTGCCAGCATTTCGCGGGGGGTGAACACTGAAGCTTTCTTT; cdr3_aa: CASISRGVNTEAFF
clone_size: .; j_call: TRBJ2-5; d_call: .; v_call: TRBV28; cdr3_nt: TGTGCCAGCAGTTTATACTATGGGGGGGAGACCCAGTACTTC; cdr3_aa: CASSLYYGGETQYF
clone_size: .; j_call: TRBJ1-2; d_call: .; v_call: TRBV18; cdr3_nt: TGTGCCAGCTCACCCAATGAGGTTTATGGCTACACCTTC; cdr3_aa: CASSPNEVYGYTF
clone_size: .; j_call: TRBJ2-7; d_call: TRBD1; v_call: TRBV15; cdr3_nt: TGTGCCACCAGCATATACAGGGGGGAGCAGTACTTC; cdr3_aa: CATSIYRGEQYF
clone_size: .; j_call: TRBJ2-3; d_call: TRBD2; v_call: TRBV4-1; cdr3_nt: TGCGCCAGCAGCCAAACAAAACTAGCGGGGCTCACAGATACGCAGTATTTT; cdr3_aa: CASSQTKLAGLTDTQYF
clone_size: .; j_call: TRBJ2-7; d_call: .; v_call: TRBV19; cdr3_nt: TGTGCCAGTAGTATAGCTCACGACAACTCCTACGAGCAGTACTTC; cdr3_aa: CASSIAHDNSYEQYF
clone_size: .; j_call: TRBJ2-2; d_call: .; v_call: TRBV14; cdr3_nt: TGTGCCAGCAGCCAAGTGTTAGCGGAATCCGGGGAGCTGTTTTTT; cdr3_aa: CASSQVLAESGELFF
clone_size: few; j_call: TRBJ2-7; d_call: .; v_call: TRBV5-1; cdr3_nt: TGCGCCAGCAGCCCCCTGGACAGTAGCGCCTACGAGCAGTACTTC; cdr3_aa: CASSPLDSSAYEQYF
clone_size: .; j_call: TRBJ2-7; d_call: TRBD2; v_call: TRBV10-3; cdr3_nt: TGTGCCATCAGTAAGCGGGAGGGGACCTACGAGCAGTACTTC; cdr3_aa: CAISKREGTYEQYF
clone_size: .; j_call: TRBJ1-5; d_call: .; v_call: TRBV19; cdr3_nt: TGTGCCAGTAGTGTTATGTTTCAGCCCCAGCATTTT; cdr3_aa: CASSVMFQPQHF
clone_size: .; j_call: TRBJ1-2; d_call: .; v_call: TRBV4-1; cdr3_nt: TGCGCCAGCTTGACAGAAAATGGCTACACCTTC; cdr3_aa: CASLTENGYTF
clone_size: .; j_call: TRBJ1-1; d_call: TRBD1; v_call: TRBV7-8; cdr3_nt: TGTGCCAGCAGCTTAGACGCCAGGGGGCACACTGAAGCTTTCTTT; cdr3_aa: CASSLDARGHTEAFF
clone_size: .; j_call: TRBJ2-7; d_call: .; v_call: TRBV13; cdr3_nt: TGTGCCAGCAGCCCGTCCCCGGCCAGGGCAGACTACGAGCAGTACTTC; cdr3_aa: CASSPSPARADYEQYF
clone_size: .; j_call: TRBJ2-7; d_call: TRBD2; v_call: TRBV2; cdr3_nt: TGTGCCAGCTTCCGGGAGACTAGCAGCTACGAGCAGTACTTC; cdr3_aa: CASFRETSSYEQYF
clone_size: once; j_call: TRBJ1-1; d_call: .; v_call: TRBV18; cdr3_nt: TGTGCCAGCTCACGGGAGGCGATGAGTGACACTGAAGCTTTCTTT; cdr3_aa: CASSREAMSDTEAFF
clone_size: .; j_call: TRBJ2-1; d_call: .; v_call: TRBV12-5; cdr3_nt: TGTGCTAGTGGGTTGGGGCTAGGAGTTTTGAATGAGCAGTTCTTC; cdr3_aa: CASGLGLGVLNEQFF
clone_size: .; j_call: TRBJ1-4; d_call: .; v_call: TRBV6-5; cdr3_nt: TGTGCCAGCAGTCAGGGTTTTGAAAAACTGTTTTTT; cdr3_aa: CASSQGFEKLFF
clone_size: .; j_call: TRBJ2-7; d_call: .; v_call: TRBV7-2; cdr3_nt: TGTGCCAGCAGCGTCTCCCCCTCCTACGAGCAGTACTTC; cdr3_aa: CASSVSPSYEQYF
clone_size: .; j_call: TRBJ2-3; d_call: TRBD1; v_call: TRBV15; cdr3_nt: TGTGCCACAAGCCGGAGACAGGGTGTCGCAGATACGCAGTATTTT; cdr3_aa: CATSRRQGVADTQYF
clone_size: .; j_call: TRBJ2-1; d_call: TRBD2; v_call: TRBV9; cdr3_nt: TGTGCCAGCACCCAGACTAGCTCCCACAATGAGCAGTTCTTC; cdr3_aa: CASTQTSSHNEQFF
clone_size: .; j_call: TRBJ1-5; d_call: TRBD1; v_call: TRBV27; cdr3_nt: TGTGCCAGCAGTTCCTGGACAGGGGAAGGCAATCAGCCCCAGCATTTT; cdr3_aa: CASSSWTGEGNQPQHF
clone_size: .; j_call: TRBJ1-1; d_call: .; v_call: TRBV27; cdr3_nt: TGTGCCAGCAGTCTCTCAGGGTTGTCGGTGGACACTGAAGCTTTCTTT; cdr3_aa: CASSLSGLSVDTEAFF
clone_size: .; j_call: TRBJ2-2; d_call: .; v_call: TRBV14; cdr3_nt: TGTGCCAGCAGCCAAGTCAGACTGGGCACCGGGGAGCTGTTTTTT; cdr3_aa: CASSQVRLGTGELFF
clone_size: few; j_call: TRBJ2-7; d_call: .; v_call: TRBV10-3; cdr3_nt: TGTGCCATCATGGGCGTCTACGAGCAGTACTTC; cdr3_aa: CAIMGVYEQYF
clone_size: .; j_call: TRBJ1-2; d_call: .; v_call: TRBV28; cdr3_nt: TGTGCCAGCAGTTTTATGGTGGGCAGCAACTATGGCTACACCTTC; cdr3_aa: CASSFMVGSNYGYTF
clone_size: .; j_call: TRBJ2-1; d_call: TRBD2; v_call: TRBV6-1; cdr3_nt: TGTGCCAGCATACCTCTAGCGGGAGTAGTCAATGAGCAGTTCTTC; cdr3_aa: CASIPLAGVVNEQFF
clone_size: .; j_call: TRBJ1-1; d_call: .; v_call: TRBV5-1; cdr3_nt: TGCGCCAGCAGCTTGGGTCCAGGGGTGAGCACTGAAGCTTTCTTT; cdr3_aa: CASSLGPGVSTEAFF
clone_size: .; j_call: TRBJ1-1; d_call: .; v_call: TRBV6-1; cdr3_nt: TGTGCCAGCACTTCTAATCCAGGGACTCACACTGAAGCTTTCTTT; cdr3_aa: CASTSNPGTHTEAFF
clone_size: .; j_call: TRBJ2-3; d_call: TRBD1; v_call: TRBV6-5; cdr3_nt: TGTGCCAGCAGTCGACAGGGTCTCACAGATACGCAGTATTTT; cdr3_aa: CASSRQGLTDTQYF
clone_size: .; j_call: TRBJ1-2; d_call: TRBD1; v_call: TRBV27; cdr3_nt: TGTGCCAGCAGTTCCACAGGGGCCGCTAACTATGGCTACACCTTC; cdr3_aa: CASSSTGAANYGYTF
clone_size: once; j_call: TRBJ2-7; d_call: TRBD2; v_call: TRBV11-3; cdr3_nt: TGTGCCAGCAGCTTTTCCAGGCGGGGGTCCTACGAGCAGTACTTC; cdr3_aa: CASSFSRRGSYEQYF
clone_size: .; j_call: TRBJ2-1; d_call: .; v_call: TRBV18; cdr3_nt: TGTGCCAGCTCACCACCCAGGGAACCGCCATGTGAGCAGTTCTTC; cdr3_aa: CASSPPREPPCEQFF
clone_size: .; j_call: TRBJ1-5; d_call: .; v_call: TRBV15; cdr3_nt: TGTGCCACCAGCCTCGGCCGCGGGAGGAGCAATCAGCCCCAGCATTTT; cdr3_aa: CATSLGRGRSNQPQHF
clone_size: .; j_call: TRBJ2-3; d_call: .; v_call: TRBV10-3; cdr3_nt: TGTGCCATCAGTGAGTCGCAGACAGCAGCAGATACGCAGTATTTT; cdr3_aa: CAISESQTAADTQYF
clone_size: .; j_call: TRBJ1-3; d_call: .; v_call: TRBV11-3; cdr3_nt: TGTGCCAGCAGCAACCTCCGGGACACCATATATTTT; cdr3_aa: CASSNLRDTIYF
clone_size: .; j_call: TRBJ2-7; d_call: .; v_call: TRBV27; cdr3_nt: TGTGCCAGCAGTTTAAAAGGAGACTACGAGCAGTACTTC; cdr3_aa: CASSLKGDYEQYF
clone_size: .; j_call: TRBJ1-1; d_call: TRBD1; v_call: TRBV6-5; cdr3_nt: TGTGCCAGCAGCAAGGGACAGACGAACGCTGAAGCTTTCTTT; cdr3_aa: CASSKGQTNAEAFF
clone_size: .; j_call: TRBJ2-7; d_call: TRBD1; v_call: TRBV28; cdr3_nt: TGTGCCAGCAGAGAAACCGGGACAGGGAACTACGAGCAGTACTTC; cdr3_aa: CASRETGTGNYEQYF
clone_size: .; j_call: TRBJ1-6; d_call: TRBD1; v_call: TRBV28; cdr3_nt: TGTGCCAGCAGTCCGCAGACAGGGGGCGGTTCACCCCTCCACTTT; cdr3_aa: CASSPQTGGGSPLHF
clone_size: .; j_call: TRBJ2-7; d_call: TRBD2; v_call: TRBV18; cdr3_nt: TGTGCCAGCTCCGGGACTAGTGATGAGCAGTACTTC; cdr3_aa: CASSGTSDEQYF
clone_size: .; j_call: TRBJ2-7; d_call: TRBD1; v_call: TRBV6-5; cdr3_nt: TGTGCCAGCAGACCCGGACAGGGTTTTTCCTACGAGCAGTACTTC; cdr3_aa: CASRPGQGFSYEQYF
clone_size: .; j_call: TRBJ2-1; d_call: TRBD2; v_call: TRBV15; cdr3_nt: TGTGCCACCAGTACTAGCGGGGGTGGGCATGAGCAGTTCTTC; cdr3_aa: CATSTSGGGHEQFF
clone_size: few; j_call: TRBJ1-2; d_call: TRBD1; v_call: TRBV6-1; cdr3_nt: TGTGCCAGCAGCGAGACAGGGCCAGGGGGCTACACCTTC; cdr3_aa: CASSETGPGGYTF
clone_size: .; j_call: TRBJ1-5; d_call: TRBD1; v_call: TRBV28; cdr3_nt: TGTGCCAGCAGTTTATTCGACAGGGTTAACAATCAGCCCCAGCATTTT; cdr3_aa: CASSLFDRVNNQPQHF
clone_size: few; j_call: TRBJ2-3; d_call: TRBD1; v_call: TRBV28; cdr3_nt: TGTGCCAGCAGTTCTTCCGGACAGGCACACACAGATACGCAGTATTTT; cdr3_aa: CASSSSGQAHTDTQYF
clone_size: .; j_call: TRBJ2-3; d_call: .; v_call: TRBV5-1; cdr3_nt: TGCGCCAGCAGCTTAGCGGAAAGCACAGATACGCAGTATTTT; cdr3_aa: CASSLAESTDTQYF
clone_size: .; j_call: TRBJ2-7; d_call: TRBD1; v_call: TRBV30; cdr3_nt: TGTGCCTGGAGTCTGGGGGACAGGCTGTCCTACGAGCAGTACTTC; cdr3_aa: CAWSLGDRLSYEQYF